The clone carrying this T cell receptor beta chain has a handful of counts. Antigen specificity is unknown. This specimen belongs to a study of blood T cells in healthy people across ages. Regarding the study as a whole: The study regarded diversity estimates from one million T cells as underestimates. Both naive CD4+ cell counts and diversity were greater in long-lived donors than in aged donors.

It was with a sample-barcoded 5' primer and a J-beta primer mix that a second PCR of about 7 to 12 cycles was run. Each TCR beta cDNA got a 12-nucleotide random molecular identifier. TCRdb reprocessed the 5' RACE reads via MiXCR and lists one record per CDR3 protein. The sample yields 1.5 million or so distinct CDR3 sequences, about 45% seen once. With V trimmed by 4 bases and J by 5 bases, 14 bases remained unmatched. In germline, CDR1 is SGHRS, CDR2 YFSETQ. The CDR3 spans 16 residues. Ranging in age from roughly 6 to 90, the donors were healthy Caucasian individuals from Russia. The receptor's source is a woman under 30 in good health. The chain employs TRBV5-1 and TRBJ2-5; TRBD1 aligns across 7 bases. Material for sequencing was blood. CDR3 sequence (DNA): TGCGCCAGCAGCGGCGGAATCCAGGGGGTAGGGGAGACCCAGTACTTC. It is translated as CASSGGIQGVGETQYF. Supplemented by reference TRBV5-1 and TRBJ2-5, the full variable domain reads KAGVTQTPRYLIKTRGQQVTLSCSPISGHRSVSWYQQTPGQGLQFLFEYFSETQRNKGNFPGRFSGRQFSNSRSEMNVSTLELGDSALYLCASSGGIQGVGETQYFGPGTRLLVL.